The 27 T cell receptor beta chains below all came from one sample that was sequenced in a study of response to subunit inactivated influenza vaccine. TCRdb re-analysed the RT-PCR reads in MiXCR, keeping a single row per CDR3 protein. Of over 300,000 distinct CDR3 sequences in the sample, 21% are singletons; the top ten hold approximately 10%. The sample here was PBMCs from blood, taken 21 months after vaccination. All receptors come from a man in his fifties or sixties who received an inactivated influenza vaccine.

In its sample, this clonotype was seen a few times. The chain's CDR3 is CASSSWTQPDYEQYF. The DNA for the CDR3 is TGTGCCAGCAGTTCCTGGACCCAGCCCGACTACGAGCAGTACTTC. The V gene is TRBV11-2, the J gene TRBJ2-7; D ambiguous. Per germline, CDR1 SGHAT and CDR2 FQNNGV. The CDR3 contains 15 residues. Deletions cut 6 bases from V and 3 bases from J, with 18 bases between.

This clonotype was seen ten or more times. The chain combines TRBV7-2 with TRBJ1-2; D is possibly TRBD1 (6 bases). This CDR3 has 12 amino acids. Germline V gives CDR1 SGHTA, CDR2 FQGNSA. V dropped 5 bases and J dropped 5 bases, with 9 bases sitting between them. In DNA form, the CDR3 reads TGTGCCAGCAGCCCAGGACAGTATGGCTACACCTTC. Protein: CASSPGQYGYTF.

The CDR3: CSARGMRTEAFF. CDR3 in DNA: TGCAGTGCTAGGGGGATGCGCACTGAAGCTTTCTTT. The gene calls are TRBV20-1 and TRBJ1-1, with D unclear. Trimming stripped 3 bases from V and 4 bases from J, with 9 bases between. This CDR3 is 12 amino acids long. Germline V gives CDR1 DFQATT, CDR2 SNEGSKA (reference sequence).

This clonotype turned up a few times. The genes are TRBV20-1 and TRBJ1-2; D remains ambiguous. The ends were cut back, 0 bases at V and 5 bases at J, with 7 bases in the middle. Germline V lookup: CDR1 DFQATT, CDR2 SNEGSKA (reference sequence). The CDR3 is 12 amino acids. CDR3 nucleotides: TGCAGTGCTAGAGATGCGGCATATGGCTACACCTTC. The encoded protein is CSARDAAYGYTF.

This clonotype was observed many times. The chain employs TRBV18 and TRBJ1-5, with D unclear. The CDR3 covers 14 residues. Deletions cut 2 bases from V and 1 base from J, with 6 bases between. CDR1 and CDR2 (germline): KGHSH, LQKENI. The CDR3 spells CASSPRRSNQPQHF. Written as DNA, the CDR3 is TGTGCCAGCTCACCAAGGCGGAGCAATCAGCCCCAGCATTTT. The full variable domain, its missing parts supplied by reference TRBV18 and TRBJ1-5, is NAGVMQNPRHLVRRRGQEARLRCSPMKGHSHVYWYRQLPEEGLKFMVYLQKENIIDESGMPKERFSAEFPKEGPSILRIQQVVRGDSAAYFCASSPRRSNQPQHFGDGTRLSIL.

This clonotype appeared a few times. DNA for the CDR3: TGTGCCAGCAGTGTTATTGAGGGGATTTCAGATACGCAGTATTTT. It codes for CASSVIEGISDTQYF. The chain carries TRBV2 and TRBJ2-3, with D perhaps TRBD1 or TRBD2 (5 bases each). The germline V and J ends were trimmed by 4 bases and 4 bases, with 15 bases remaining between them. From germline, CDR1 is SNHLY and CDR2 FYNNEI. There are 15 residues in the CDR3. Together with reference TRBV2 and TRBJ2-3, the CDR3 gives the full variable domain: EPEVTQTPSHQVTQMGQEVILRCVPISNHLYFYWYRQILGQKVEFLVSFYNNEISEKSEIFDDQFSVERPDGSNFTLKIRSTKLEDSAMYFCASSVIEGISDTQYFGPGTRLTVL.

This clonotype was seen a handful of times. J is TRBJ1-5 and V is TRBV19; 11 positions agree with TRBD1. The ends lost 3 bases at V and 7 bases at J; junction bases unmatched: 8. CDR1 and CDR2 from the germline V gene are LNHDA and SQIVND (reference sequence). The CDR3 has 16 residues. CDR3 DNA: TGTGCCAGTAGTATTCCCGGGACAGGGGGTTGGCAGCCCCAGCATTTT. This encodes CASSIPGTGGWQPQHF.

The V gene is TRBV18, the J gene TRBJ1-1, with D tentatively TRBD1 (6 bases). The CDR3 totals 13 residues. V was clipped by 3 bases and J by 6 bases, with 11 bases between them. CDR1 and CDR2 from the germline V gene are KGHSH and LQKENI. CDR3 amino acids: CASSPKQGAEAFF. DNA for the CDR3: TGTGCCAGCTCACCTAAACAGGGCGCTGAAGCTTTCTTT.

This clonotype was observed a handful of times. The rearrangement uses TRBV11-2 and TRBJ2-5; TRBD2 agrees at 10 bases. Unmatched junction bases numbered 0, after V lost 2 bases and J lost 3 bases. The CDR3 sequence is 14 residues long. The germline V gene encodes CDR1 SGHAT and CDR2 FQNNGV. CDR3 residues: CASSLLAGEETQYF. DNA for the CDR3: TGTGCCAGCAGCTTACTAGCGGGGGAAGAGACCCAGTACTTC.

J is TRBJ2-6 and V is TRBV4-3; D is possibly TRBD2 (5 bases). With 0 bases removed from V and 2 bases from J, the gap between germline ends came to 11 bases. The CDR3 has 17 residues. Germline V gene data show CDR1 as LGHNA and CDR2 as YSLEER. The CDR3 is CASSQDGSGTGANVLTF. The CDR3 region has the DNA TGCGCCAGCAGCCAAGACGGCAGCGGTACTGGGGCCAACGTCCTGACTTTC.

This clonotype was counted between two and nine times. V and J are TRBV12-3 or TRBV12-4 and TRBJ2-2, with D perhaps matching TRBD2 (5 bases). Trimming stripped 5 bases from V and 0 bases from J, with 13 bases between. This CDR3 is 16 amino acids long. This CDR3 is CASSKAVIANTGELFF. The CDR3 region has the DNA TGTGCCAGCAGTAAAGCGGTTATCGCGAACACCGGGGAGCTGTTTTTT.

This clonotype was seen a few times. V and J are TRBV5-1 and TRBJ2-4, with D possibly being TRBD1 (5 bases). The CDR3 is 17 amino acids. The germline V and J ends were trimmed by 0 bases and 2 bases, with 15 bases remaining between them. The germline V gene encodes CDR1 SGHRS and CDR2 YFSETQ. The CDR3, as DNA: TGCGCCAGCAGCTTGGCCGGGCAGGGATTGTCCAAAAACATTCAGTACTTC. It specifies CASSLAGQGLSKNIQYF.

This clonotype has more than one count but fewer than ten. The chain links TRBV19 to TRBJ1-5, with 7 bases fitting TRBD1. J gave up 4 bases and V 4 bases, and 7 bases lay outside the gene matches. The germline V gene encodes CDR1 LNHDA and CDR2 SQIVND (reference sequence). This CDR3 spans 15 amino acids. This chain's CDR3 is CASSSGDSLNQPQHF. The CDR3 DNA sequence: TGTGCCAGTAGTAGCGGGGACAGCCTTAATCAGCCCCAGCATTTT.

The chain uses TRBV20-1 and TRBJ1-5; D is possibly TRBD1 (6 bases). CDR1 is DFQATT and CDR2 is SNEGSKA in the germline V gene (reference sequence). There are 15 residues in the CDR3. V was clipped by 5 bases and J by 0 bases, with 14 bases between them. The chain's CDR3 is CSAARRGISNQPQHF. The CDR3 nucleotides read TGCAGTGCTGCAAGGAGGGGGATTAGCAATCAGCCCCAGCATTTT.

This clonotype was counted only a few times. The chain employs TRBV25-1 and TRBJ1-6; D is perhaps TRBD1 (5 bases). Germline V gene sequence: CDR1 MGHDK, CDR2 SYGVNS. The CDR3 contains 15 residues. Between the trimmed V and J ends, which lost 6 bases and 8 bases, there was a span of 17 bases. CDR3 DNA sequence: TGTGCCAGCAGCCTCAGGGAGTTGGGATATTCACCCCTCCACTTT. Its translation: CASSLRELGYSPLHF.

The chain's CDR3 is CASSWTVGTEAFF. As DNA, the CDR3 is TGTGCCAGCAGTTGGACTGTTGGCACTGAAGCTTTCTTT. V is TRBV6-2 or TRBV6-3 and J is TRBJ1-1, with D hard to call. CDR3 length: 13 residues. The germline V and J ends were trimmed by 4 bases and 4 bases, with 10 bases remaining between them. Germline CDR1 is MNHEY and CDR2 is SVGEGT.

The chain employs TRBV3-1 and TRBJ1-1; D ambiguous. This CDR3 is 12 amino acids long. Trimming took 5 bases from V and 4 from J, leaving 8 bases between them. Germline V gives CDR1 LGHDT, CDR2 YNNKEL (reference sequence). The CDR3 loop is CASSSQITEAFF. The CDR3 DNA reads TGTGCCAGCAGCTCCCAGATCACTGAAGCTTTCTTT.

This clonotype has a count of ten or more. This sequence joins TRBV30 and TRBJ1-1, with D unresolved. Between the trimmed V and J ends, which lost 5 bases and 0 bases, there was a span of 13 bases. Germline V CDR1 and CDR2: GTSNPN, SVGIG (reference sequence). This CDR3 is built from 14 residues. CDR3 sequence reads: CAWGRATMNTEAFF. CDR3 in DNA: TGTGCCTGGGGGAGGGCGACTATGAACACTGAAGCTTTCTTT.

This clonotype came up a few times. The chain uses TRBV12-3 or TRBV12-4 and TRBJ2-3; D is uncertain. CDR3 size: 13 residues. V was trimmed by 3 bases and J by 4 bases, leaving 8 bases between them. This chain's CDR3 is CASSLLRPDTQYF. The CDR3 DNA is TGTGCCAGCAGTTTGCTGAGGCCAGATACGCAGTATTTT.

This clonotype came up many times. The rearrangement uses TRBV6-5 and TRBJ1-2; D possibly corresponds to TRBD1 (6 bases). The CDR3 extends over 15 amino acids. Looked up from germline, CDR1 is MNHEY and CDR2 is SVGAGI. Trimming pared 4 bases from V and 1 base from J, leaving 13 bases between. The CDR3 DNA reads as TGTGCCAGCAGTTCCCGGGACACGGATAACTATGGCTACACCTTC. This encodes CASSSRDTDNYGYTF.

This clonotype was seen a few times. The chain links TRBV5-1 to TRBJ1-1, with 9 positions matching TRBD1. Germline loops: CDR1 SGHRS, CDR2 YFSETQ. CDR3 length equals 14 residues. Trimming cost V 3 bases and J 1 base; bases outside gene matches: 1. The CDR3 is CASSWTGENTEAFF. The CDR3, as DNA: TGCGCCAGCAGCTGGACAGGGGAGAACACTGAAGCTTTCTTT.

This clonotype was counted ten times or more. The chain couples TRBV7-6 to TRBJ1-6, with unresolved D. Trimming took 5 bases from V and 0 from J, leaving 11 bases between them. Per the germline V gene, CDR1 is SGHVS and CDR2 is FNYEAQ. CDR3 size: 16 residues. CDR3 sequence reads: CASSLLDRSYNSPLHF. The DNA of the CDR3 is TGTGCCAGCAGCCTACTGGACCGCTCCTATAATTCACCCCTCCACTTT.

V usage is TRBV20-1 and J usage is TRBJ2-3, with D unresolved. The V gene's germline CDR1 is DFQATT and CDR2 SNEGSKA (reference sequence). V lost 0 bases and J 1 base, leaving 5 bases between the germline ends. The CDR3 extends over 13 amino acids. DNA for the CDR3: TGCAGTGCTAGAGAAATTGGCACAGATACGCAGTATTTT. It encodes CSAREIGTDTQYF.

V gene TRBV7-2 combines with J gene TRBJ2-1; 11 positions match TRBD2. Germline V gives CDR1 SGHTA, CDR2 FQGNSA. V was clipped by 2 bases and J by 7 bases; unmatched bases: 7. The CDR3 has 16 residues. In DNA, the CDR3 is TGTGCCAGCAGCTTAATAGCGGGGGGGCCTTTGAATGAGCAGTTCTTC. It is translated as CASSLIAGGPLNEQFF.

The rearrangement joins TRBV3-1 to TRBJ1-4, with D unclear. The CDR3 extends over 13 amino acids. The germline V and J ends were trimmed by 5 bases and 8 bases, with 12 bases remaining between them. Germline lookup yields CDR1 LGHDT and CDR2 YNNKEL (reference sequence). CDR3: CASSFGGGEKLFF. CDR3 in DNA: TGTGCCAGCAGCTTCGGAGGAGGAGAAAAACTGTTTTTT.

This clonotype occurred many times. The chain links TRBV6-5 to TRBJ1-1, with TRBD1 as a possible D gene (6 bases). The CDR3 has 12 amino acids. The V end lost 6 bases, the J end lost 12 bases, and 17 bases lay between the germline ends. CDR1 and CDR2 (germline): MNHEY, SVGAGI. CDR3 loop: CASSTGHMLSFF. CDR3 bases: TGTGCCAGCAGCACGGGACACATGTTATCTTTCTTT.

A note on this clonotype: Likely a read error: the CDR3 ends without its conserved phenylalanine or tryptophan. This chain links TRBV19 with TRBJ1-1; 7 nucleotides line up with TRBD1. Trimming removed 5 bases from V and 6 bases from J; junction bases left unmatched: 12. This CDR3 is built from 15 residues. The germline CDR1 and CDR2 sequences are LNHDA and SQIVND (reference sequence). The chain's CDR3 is CASSAADRVSAEAFI. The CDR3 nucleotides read TGTGCCAGTAGTGCCGCCGACAGGGTAAGCGCTGAAGCTTTCATT.